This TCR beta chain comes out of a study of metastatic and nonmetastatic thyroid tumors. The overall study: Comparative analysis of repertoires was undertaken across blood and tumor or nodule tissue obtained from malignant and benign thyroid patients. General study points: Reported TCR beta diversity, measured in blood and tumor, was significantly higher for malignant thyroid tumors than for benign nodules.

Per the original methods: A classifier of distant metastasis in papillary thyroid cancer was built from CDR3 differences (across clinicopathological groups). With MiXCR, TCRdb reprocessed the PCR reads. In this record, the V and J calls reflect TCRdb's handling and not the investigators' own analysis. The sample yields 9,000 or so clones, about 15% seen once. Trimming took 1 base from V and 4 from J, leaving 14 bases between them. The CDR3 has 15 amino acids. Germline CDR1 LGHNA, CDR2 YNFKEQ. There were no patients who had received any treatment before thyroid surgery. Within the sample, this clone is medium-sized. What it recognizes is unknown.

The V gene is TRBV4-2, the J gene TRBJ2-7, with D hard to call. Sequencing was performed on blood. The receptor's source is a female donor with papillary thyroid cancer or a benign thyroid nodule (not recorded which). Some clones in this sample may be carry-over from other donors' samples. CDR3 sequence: CASSQGGSPTYEQYF. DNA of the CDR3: TGTGCCAGCAGCCAAGGCGGTAGCCCGACTTACGAGCAGTACTTC.